The 14 T cell receptor beta chains below come from one sample, sequenced in a study of T-cell reconstitution after alpha-beta-depleted transplantation in children. The TCRbeta library was prepared with unique molecular identifiers. TCRdb reanalysed the PCR reads using MiXCR and keeps one entry per CDR3 protein. The top ten hold about 4.8% of the sample, which has about 250,000 distinct CDR3 sequences, under 30% seen once. This material consisted of PBMCs, mostly from graft donor cells, taken 360 days after TCRalphabeta/CD19-depleted stem cell transplant. Receptors were obtained from a female patient aged 2-10 years who had a stem cell transplant for congenital amegakaryocytic thrombocytopenia, so the T cells may come from the graft donor.

This clonotype was observed a few times. The chain joins TRBV12-3 or TRBV12-4 to TRBJ2-7, with 9 bases lining up with TRBD2. This CDR3 comprises 14 residues. V gave up 5 bases and J gave up 7 bases; unmatched junction bases: 9. This chain's CDR3 is CASSHSGRGGEQYF. As DNA, the CDR3 is TGTGCCAGCAGTCATAGCGGGCGGGGGGGGGAGCAGTACTTC.

V and J are TRBV6-1 and TRBJ1-2, with 9 bases fitting TRBD1. Per germline, CDR1 MNHNS and CDR2 SASEGT. The CDR3 runs to 14 residues. The junction had 3 bases not matched to a gene; V was cut back by 5 bases and J by 2 bases. This chain's CDR3 is CASSRDRVNYGYTF. In DNA form, the CDR3 reads TGTGCCAGCAGTAGGGACAGGGTAAACTATGGCTACACCTTC.

This clonotype has more than one count but fewer than ten. J is TRBJ2-1 and V is TRBV10-2, with 8 bases lining up with TRBD2. This CDR3 has 17 residues. The germline V gene has CDR1 WSHSY and CDR2 SAAADI. The J segment lost 4 bases and the V segment lost 3 bases, leaving 11 bases of the junction unmatched. CDR3: CASSDVAGGPRYNEQFF. In DNA, the CDR3 is TGCGCCAGCAGTGATGTGGCGGGAGGCCCCCGTTACAATGAGCAGTTCTTC.

V is TRBV4-2 and J is TRBJ1-5; TRBD1 matches at 8 bases. The germline V gene has CDR1 LGHNA and CDR2 YNFKEQ. The V gene end was trimmed by 3 bases and the J gene end by 7 bases; junction bases not matched to a gene: 8. The CDR3 consists of 15 residues. The CDR3 protein is CASSQGDRLMQPQHF. The CDR3 DNA sequence: TGTGCCAGCAGCCAGGGGGACAGGTTGATGCAGCCCCAGCATTTT.

The chain uses TRBV30 and TRBJ2-1; a possible D gene is TRBD2 (5 bases). CDR1 is GTSNPN, CDR2 SVGIG, per germline (reference sequence). V was shortened by 2 bases and J by 11 bases, with 22 bases between the two germline ends. The CDR3 runs to 15 residues. As DNA, the CDR3 is TGTGCCTGGAGTAAAGGGAGTACTAATGATCCGAAGCAGTTCTTC. It yields the protein CAWSKGSTNDPKQFF. Full variable domain (remainder filled in from reference TRBV30 and TRBJ2-1): SQTIHQWPATLVQPVGSPLSLECTVEGTSNPNLYWYRQAAGRGLQLLFYSVGIGQISSEVPQNLSASRPQDRQFILSSKKLLLSDSGFYLCAWSKGSTNDPKQFFGPGTRLTVL.

This clonotype was detected ten times or more. The chain couples TRBV21-1 to TRBJ2-5. TRBV21-1 constitutes a pseudogene. This CDR3 contains 18 residues. The DNA of the CDR3 is TGTGCCAGCAGCAAAGGGCGATTTTTTAGGGTTGACCAAGAGACCCAGTACTTC. It yields the protein CASSKGRFFRVDQETQYF.

This clonotype was observed a handful of times. V usage is TRBV29-1 and J usage is TRBJ1-5, with 12 bases that match TRBD1. Per the germline V gene, CDR1 is SQVTM and CDR2 is ANQGSEA. V lost 6 bases to trimming and J lost 4 bases; unmatched junction nucleotides: 4. CDR3 length: 14 amino acids. CDR3 sequence (DNA): TGCAGCGTCGGGACAGGGGGCCTAAATCAGCCCCAGCATTTT. This gives the protein CSVGTGGLNQPQHF.

This clonotype was seen repeatedly, ten times or more. J is TRBJ2-5 and V is TRBV29-1; the D gene is possibly TRBD2 (7 bases). V lost 0 bases to trimming and J lost 0 bases, with 14 bases between them. The CDR3 consists of 16 residues. From germline, CDR1 is SQVTM and CDR2 ANQGSEA. The CDR3 loop is CSVEEGGGFYQETQYF. CDR3 in DNA: TGCAGCGTTGAAGAAGGGGGGGGATTTTACCAAGAGACCCAGTACTTC.

This clonotype has just a few counts. The rearrangement uses TRBV28 and TRBJ2-3; perhaps TRBD1 as D (6 bases). There are 16 residues in the CDR3. V was clipped by 0 bases and J by 1 base, with 11 bases between them. CDR1 and CDR2 (germline): MDHEN, SYDVKM. The CDR3 sequence is CASSLWGKGGTDTQYF. The CDR3 DNA sequence: TGTGCCAGCAGTTTATGGGGGAAGGGGGGCACAGATACGCAGTATTTT.

This clonotype was counted many times. The rearrangement uses TRBV4-1 and TRBJ2-7; D is ambiguous. The V gene lost 1 base and the J gene lost 0 bases, with 10 bases spanning the gap. The CDR3 has 15 amino acids. The germline CDR1 and CDR2 sequences are MGHRA and YSYEKL. Written as DNA, the CDR3 is TGCGCCAGCAGCCAAGTGGCAGGCTACTCCTACGAGCAGTACTTC. It yields the protein CASSQVAGYSYEQYF.

At least ten counts were recorded for this clonotype. This chain joins TRBV7-7 and TRBJ2-5; D gene unclear. CDR3 size: 13 residues. V shed 1 base and J shed 2 bases, with 5 bases lying between them. The germline gives CDR1 SSHAT, CDR2 FNYEAQ (reference sequence). The CDR3 loop reads CASSLGPQETQYF. In nucleotides, the CDR3 is TGTGCCAGCAGCTTAGGACCGCAAGAGACCCAGTACTTC.

The rearrangement joins TRBV12-3 or TRBV12-4 to TRBJ1-6, with unresolved D. This CDR3 has 12 amino acids. Trimming left V 1 base short and J 13 bases short, with 8 bases between. The CDR3 nucleotides read TGTGCCAGCAGTTTAGGTTTTTCTCCCCTCCACTTT. This encodes CASSLGFSPLHF.

Comments on this clonotype: The junction and the germline gene differ at one end; a read error may be behind it. The genes are TRBV11-2 and TRBJ2-3, with TRBD2 matching over 7 bases. CDR3 length: 15 residues. The germline V gene has CDR1 SGHAT and CDR2 FQNNGV. As DNA, the CDR3 is TGTGCCAGCAGCTTCAGGCGGGAGTGGTCAGATACGCAGTACTTT. It codes for CASSFRREWSDTQYF.

This chain links TRBV2 with TRBJ1-1, with D perhaps TRBD1 (6 bases). Germline V gene lookup returns CDR1 SNHLY and CDR2 FYNNEI. Trimming shortened V by 10 bases and J by 2 bases, and 11 bases separated the two germline ends. This CDR3 is 12 amino acids long. DNA of the CDR3: TGTGCCAATACGGGACAAAACACTGAAGCTTTCTTT. It specifies CANTGQNTEAFF.